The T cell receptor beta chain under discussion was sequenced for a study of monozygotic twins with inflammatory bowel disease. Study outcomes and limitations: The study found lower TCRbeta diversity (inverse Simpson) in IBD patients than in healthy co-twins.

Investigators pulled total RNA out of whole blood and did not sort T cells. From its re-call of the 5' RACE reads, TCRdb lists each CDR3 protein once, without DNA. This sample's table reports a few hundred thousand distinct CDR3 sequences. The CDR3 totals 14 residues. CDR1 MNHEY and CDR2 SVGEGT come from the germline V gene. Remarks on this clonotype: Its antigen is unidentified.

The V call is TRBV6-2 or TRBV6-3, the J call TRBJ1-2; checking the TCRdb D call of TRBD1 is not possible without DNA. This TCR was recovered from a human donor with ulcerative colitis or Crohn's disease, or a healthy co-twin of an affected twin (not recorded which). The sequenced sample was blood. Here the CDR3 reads CASSAPYDYYGYTF.